Shown below are 5 T cell receptor beta chains from a single sample sequenced in a study of T cells in localized non-small cell lung cancer. Here immunoSEQ multiplex PCR was the method, and the copy in TCRdb shows in-frame clones only, minus some. The sample yields around 30,000 clones, 92% seen once. The specimen was peripheral blood mononuclear cells, collected before any cancer treatment. The receptors stem from a woman aged 35 to 70 with stage III lung adenocarcinoma.

The CDR3 nucleotides read TGTGCCAGCAGTTACGGGGGTAACGGCTACACCTTC. Translating gives CASSYGGNGYTF. The chain carries TRBV6-5 and TRBJ1-2; a weak D match, TRBD1 (5 bases). V lost 2 bases and J 8 bases, leaving 9 bases between the germline ends. CDR1 and CDR2 from the germline V gene are MNHEY and SVGAGI. The CDR3 is 12 amino acids.

V and J are TRBV18 and TRBJ2-3; 10 bases are shared with TRBD2. The V segment lost 1 base and the J segment 11 bases; nucleotides outside the gene matches: 12. The CDR3 is made up of 16 amino acids. Germline loops: CDR1 KGHSH, CDR2 LQKENI. The CDR3 loop is CASSPRILAGEGRQYF. CDR3 coding DNA: TGTGCCAGCTCACCACGGATTCTAGCGGGAGAGGGTAGGCAGTATTTT. The full variable domain, in which reference TRBV18 and TRBJ2-3 provide the parts outside the CDR3, is NAGVMQNPRHLVRRRGQEARLRCSPMKGHSHVYWYRQLPEEGLKFMVYLQKENIIDESGMPKERFSAEFPKEGPSILRIQQVVRGDSAAYFCASSPRILAGEGRQYFGPGTRLTVL.

The V call is TRBV7-6, the J call TRBJ2-1; 10 nucleotides line up with TRBD2. V shed 6 bases, J shed 0 bases, and the junction held 8 bases outside the gene matches. Germline lookup yields CDR1 SGHVS and CDR2 FNYEAQ. CDR3 size: 17 residues. Written as DNA, the CDR3 is TGTGCCAGCAGTCTTAGCGGGGGGCAAAGCTCCTACAATGAGCAGTTCTTC. This translates into CASSLSGGQSSYNEQFF.

The rearrangement joins TRBV11-3 to TRBJ1-5, with D tentatively TRBD1 (6 bases). From germline, CDR1 is SGHNT and CDR2 YENEEA. CDR3 size: 17 residues. Trimming stripped 1 base from V and 2 bases from J, with 15 bases between. In DNA form, the CDR3 reads TGTGCCAGCAGCTTAGCGGCAGGGGTTGACCGCAATCAGCCCCAGCATTTT. As protein: CASSLAAGVDRNQPQHF.

This clone has just one count. V and J are TRBV5-1 and TRBJ2-2, with unresolved D. Germline CDR1 reads SGHRS; CDR2 reads YFSETQ. Trimming pared 0 bases from V and 1 base from J, leaving 7 bases between. This CDR3 region has 15 residues. CDR3 sequence reads: CASSLVHKNTGELFF. The CDR3 region has the DNA TGCGCCAGCAGCTTGGTTCACAAGAACACCGGGGAGCTGTTTTTT. Together with reference TRBV5-1 and TRBJ2-2, the CDR3 gives the full variable domain: KAGVTQTPRYLIKTRGQQVTLSCSPISGHRSVSWYQQTPGQGLQFLFEYFSETQRNKGNFPGRFSGRQFSNSRSEMNVSTLELGDSALYLCASSLVHKNTGELFFGEGSRLTVL.